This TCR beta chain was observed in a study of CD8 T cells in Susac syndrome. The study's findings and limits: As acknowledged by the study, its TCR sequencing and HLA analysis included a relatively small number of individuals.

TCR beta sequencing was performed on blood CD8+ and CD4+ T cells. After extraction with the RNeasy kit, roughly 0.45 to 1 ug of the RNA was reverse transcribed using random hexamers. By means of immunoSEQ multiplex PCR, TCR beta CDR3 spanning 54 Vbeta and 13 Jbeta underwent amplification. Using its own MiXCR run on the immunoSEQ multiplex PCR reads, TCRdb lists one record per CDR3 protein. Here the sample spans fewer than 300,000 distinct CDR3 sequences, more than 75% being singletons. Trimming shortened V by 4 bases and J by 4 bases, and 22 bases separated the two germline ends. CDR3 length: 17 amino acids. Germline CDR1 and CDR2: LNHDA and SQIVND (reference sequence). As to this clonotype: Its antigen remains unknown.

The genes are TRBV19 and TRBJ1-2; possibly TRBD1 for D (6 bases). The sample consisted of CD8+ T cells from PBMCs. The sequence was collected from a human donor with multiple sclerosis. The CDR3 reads CASSRDPPDSRAYGYTF. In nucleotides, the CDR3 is TGTGCCAGTAGTAGAGACCCCCCGGACAGCCGCGCCTATGGCTACACCTTC.